This T cell receptor (beta chain) originates from a study of shared clonotypes between healthy human individuals. Study-wide results and caveats: Sequencing of the sorted subsets was shown by rarefaction to be incomplete despite large depth.

Every contributor of samples was a Caucasian grown-up residing in Nashville, Tennessee. The CDR3 is 18 amino acids. The germline CDR1 and CDR2 sequences are SGHVS and FQNEAQ. Deletions cut 5 bases from V and 1 base from J, with 18 bases between. Clones were read by immunoSEQ multiplex PCR, and TCRdb kept only the in-frame ones, dropping some. Among under 1,900,000 clones listed, approximately 98.5% were seen once. In the case of this clone: The antigen remains unidentified.

The sequenced sample consisted of naive CD4+ T cells sorted from blood. Subset noted: CD45RA+ positively selected. The clonotype comes from a man between 25 and 39 years old in good health. The gene calls are TRBV7-8 and TRBJ2-6; TRBD2 might be the D (7 bases). As DNA, the CDR3 is TGTGCCAGCAGCACCCTAGGGGGGGCGCTTTCTGGGGCCAACGTCCTGACTTTC. This gives the protein CASSTLGGALSGANVLTF.